Presented here are 25 T cell receptor beta chains from one specimen sequenced in a study of blood T cell repertoires in COVID-19. Using immunoSEQ multiplex PCR, the repertoire was profiled, and TCRdb retains in-frame clones only, with some absent. The profile shows roughly 230,000 clones, around 90% of them singletons. Sample: peripheral blood. These receptors all come from a man aged 65 to 85 with acute or convalescent COVID-19.

V is TRBV11-2 and J is TRBJ1-5; D ambiguous. This CDR3 has 15 amino acids. The V end lost 1 base, the J end lost 2 bases, and 9 bases lay between the germline ends. Looked up from germline, CDR1 is SGHAT and CDR2 is FQNNGV. Here the CDR3 DNA reads TGTGCCAGCAGCTTAGGGTCCCAGGGCAATCAGCCCCAGCATTTT. This gives the protein CASSLGSQGNQPQHF.

This clone was seen a handful of times. The chain joins TRBV7-3 to TRBJ1-1; maybe TRBD1 (5 bases). V lost 1 base and J 1 base, leaving 10 bases between the germline ends. The germline V gene encodes CDR1 SGHTA and CDR2 FQGTGA. The CDR3 runs to 15 residues. The CDR3 spells CASSLMGLENTEAFF. The DNA of the CDR3 is TGTGCCAGCAGCTTAATGGGGCTGGAGAACACTGAAGCTTTCTTT.

The chain couples TRBV10-3 to TRBJ1-1; 7 bases are shared with TRBD1. Germline V CDR1 and CDR2: ENHRY, SYGVKD. V lost 0 bases, J lost 7 bases, and 5 bases stayed unmatched. The length of the CDR3 is 14 residues. The CDR3 spells CAISESGGGVEAFF. The DNA for the CDR3 is TGTGCCATCAGTGAGTCAGGGGGCGGCGTTGAAGCTTTCTTT.

Details on this clone: The same CDR3 is also encoded by other DNA sequences in this sample. In DNA form, the CDR3 reads TGCGCCAGCAGCTTGGCGGGGGATAGCAATCAGCCCCAGCATTTT. Protein sequence: CASSLAGDSNQPQHF. This rearrangement joins TRBV5-1 to TRBJ1-5; D may be TRBD1 (5 bases). This CDR3 has 15 amino acids. Looked up from germline, CDR1 is SGHRS and CDR2 is YFSETQ. The V end lost 0 bases, the J end lost 0 bases, and 7 bases lay between the germline ends.

The chain recombines TRBV6-5 with TRBJ2-3; TRBD1 is a possible D gene (5 bases). The germline V gene encodes CDR1 MNHEY and CDR2 SVGAGI. CDR3 length: 14 amino acids. Trimming shortened V by 2 bases and J by 4 bases, and 10 bases separated the two germline ends. The CDR3: CASSYGAGSDTQYF. The CDR3 DNA follows: TGTGCCAGCAGTTACGGGGCAGGTTCAGATACGCAGTATTTT.

The rearrangement links TRBV10-3 to TRBJ2-1, with D perhaps TRBD2 (5 bases). V was shortened by 3 bases and J by 0 bases, with 12 bases between the two germline ends. Germline V gene data show CDR1 as ENHRY and CDR2 as SYGVKD. The CDR3 covers 16 residues. CDR3 in amino acids: CAISESGVISYNEQFF. CDR3 DNA: TGTGCCATCAGTGAATCCGGGGTAATCTCCTACAATGAGCAGTTCTTC.

V gene TRBV29-1 combines with J gene TRBJ1-2; possibly TRBD1 for D (6 bases). Germline V lookup: CDR1 SQVTM, CDR2 ANQGSEA. Trimming shortened V by 4 bases and J by 4 bases, and 10 bases separated the two germline ends. The CDR3 is made up of 12 amino acids. The CDR3, as DNA: TGCAGCGTTGCCCGAGGGGGCTATGGCTACACCTTC. This gives the protein CSVARGGYGYTF. Filled out from reference TRBV29-1 and TRBJ1-2, the complete variable domain reads SAVISQKPSRDICQRGTSLTIQCQVDSQVTMMFWYRQQPGQSLTLIATANQGSEATYESGFVIDKFPISRPNLTFSTLTVSNMSPEDSSIYLCSVARGGYGYTFGSGTRLTVV.

The chain joins TRBV6-5 to TRBJ2-7; D is possibly TRBD2 (6 bases). V lost 6 bases and J 7 bases, leaving 19 bases between the germline ends. The CDR3 sequence is 14 residues long. Germline lookup yields CDR1 MNHEY and CDR2 SVGAGI. CDR3 sequence (DNA): TGTGCCAGCAGCTTACTAGCCACCCTGGGGGAGCAGTACTTC. It is translated as CASSLLATLGEQYF.

The chain couples TRBV2 to TRBJ1-1, with 7 bases aligning to TRBD1. Germline CDR1 and CDR2: SNHLY and FYNNEI. This CDR3 has 14 amino acids. V lost 6 bases, J lost 4 bases, and 8 bases stayed unmatched. The CDR3 DNA is TGTGCCAGCAGAGTGACAGGGTATCGCACTGAAGCTTTCTTT. It encodes CASRVTGYRTEAFF.

The V gene is TRBV28, the J gene TRBJ1-4; 7 bases match TRBD1. Germline CDR1 is MDHEN and CDR2 is SYDVKM. The CDR3 runs 14 residues. After removal of 2 bases from V and 10 bases from J, the junction contained 7 bases not matched to a gene. The CDR3 spells CASSLGGGGSKLFF. Here the CDR3 DNA reads TGTGCCAGCAGTTTAGGAGGAGGGGGCTCAAAACTGTTTTTT.

This clone was detected a few times. The CDR3 DNA reads as TGTGCCAGCAGCTTAGGGGAGGGGCGAAGTAATGAAAAACTGTTTTTT. It encodes CASSLGEGRSNEKLFF. The chain links TRBV7-8 to TRBJ1-4, with D possibly being TRBD1 (5 bases). Trimming stripped 1 base from V and 4 bases from J, with 13 bases between. Per the germline V gene, CDR1 is SGHVS and CDR2 is FQNEAQ. This CDR3 has 16 residues. The entire variable domain, with the rest obtained from reference TRBV7-8 and TRBJ1-4, is as follows: GAGVSQSPRYKVAKRGQDVALRCDPISGHVSLFWYQQALGQGPEFLTYFQNEAQLDKSGLPSDRFFAERPEGSVSTLKIQRTQQEDSAVYLCASSLGEGRSNEKLFFGSGTQLSVL.

The chain uses TRBV19 and TRBJ1-5; TRBD1 matches 7 bases. This CDR3 has 15 residues. CDR1 is LNHDA, CDR2 SQIVND, per germline (reference sequence). Trimming took 5 bases from V and 0 from J; bases not matched to a gene: 4. For the CDR3, the DNA is TGTGCCAGTAGTTACAGGGGATCTAGCAATCAGCCCCAGCATTTT. Protein sequence: CASSYRGSSNQPQHF.

The chain's CDR3 is CASGLVQYSGNTIYF. The CDR3 DNA sequence: TGTGCTAGTGGTTTGGTACAGTACTCTGGAAACACCATATATTTT. This chain links TRBV12-5 with TRBJ1-3; the D is unclear. Trimming took 0 bases from V and 0 from J, leaving 6 bases between them. CDR3 length equals 15 residues. Germline loops: CDR1 LGHNT, CDR2 FRNRAP.

This chain joins TRBV6-4 and TRBJ2-3; 8 nucleotides agree with TRBD1. The CDR3 contains 13 residues. Germline CDR1 reads MRHNA; CDR2 reads SNTAGT. The junction had 0 bases not matched to a gene; V was cut back by 3 bases and J by 4 bases. The CDR3 nucleotides read TGTGCCAGCAGTGAGACAGGGGCAGATACGCAGTATTTT. Translated: CASSETGADTQYF.

This clone has only a few counts. The rearrangement uses TRBV7-9 and TRBJ1-6, with a weak D call TRBD1 (6 bases). V lost 4 bases to trimming and J lost 9 bases, with 7 bases between them. Germline V gives CDR1 SEHNR, CDR2 FQNEAQ (reference sequence). The CDR3 has 12 amino acids. The CDR3 DNA follows: TGTGCCAGCAGCTCGGACAGTTCACCCCTCCACTTT. It translates to CASSSDSSPLHF.

The genes are TRBV27 and TRBJ2-2, with D perhaps TRBD2 (5 bases). The germline CDR1 and CDR2 sequences are MNHEY and SMNVEV (reference sequence). The V and J ends lost 4 bases and 9 bases respectively, with 9 bases between them. This CDR3 has 12 amino acids. CDR3 nucleotide sequence: TGTGCCAGCAGTTCCGGGGTCAGGGAGCTGTTTTTT. Translating gives CASSSGVRELFF.

This chain joins TRBV28 and TRBJ2-7, with a tentative D call TRBD2 (6 bases). V was clipped by 4 bases and J by 4 bases, with 17 bases between them. Germline assignment: CDR1 MDHEN and CDR2 SYDVKM. This CDR3 contains 15 residues. The CDR3 is CASSSVGAGRYEQYF. The CDR3 bases are TGTGCCAGCAGTTCGGTCGGGGCGGGACGGTACGAGCAGTACTTC. Full variable domain (rest looked up from reference TRBV28 and TRBJ2-7): DVKVTQSSRYLVKRTGEKVFLECVQDMDHENMFWYRQDPGLGLRLIYFSYDVKMKEKGDIPEGYSVSREKKERFSLILESASTNQTSMYLCASSSVGAGRYEQYFGPGTRLTVT.

This clone was observed once. The V gene is TRBV7-9, the J gene TRBJ1-1; D ambiguous. The CDR3 consists of 16 residues. V lost 5 bases to trimming and J lost 0 bases, with 16 bases between them. Per the germline V gene, CDR1 is SEHNR and CDR2 is FQNEAQ (reference sequence). CDR3 bases: TGTGCCAGCAGCCCTAGGACGGGGAGGTTGAACACTGAAGCTTTCTTT. Protein product: CASSPRTGRLNTEAFF.

The chain has TRBV29-1 and TRBJ2-2; 8 bases align to TRBD2. Germline V CDR1 and CDR2: SQVTM, ANQGSEA. The CDR3 runs to 14 residues. V dropped 6 bases and J dropped 5; count of bases not matched to a gene: 8. For the CDR3, the DNA is TGCAGCGTCGCCCCGGGAGGGCCAACCGGGGAGCTGTTTTTT. Its protein product is CSVAPGGPTGELFF.

This CDR3 reads CASRQGASRYGYTF. The CDR3 nucleotides are TGTGCCAGCAGACAGGGGGCGTCCCGGTATGGCTACACCTTC. The J gene is TRBJ1-2, the V gene TRBV28, with 9 positions matching TRBD1. Per germline, CDR1 MDHEN and CDR2 SYDVKM. The CDR3 runs 14 residues. V trimming: 6 bases; J trimming: 5 bases; junction bases outside the gene matches: 7.

This clone showed up just a few times. The V and J genes are TRBV20-1 and TRBJ2-2; the match to TRBD2 covers 9 bases. Germline loops: CDR1 DFQATT, CDR2 SNEGSKA (reference sequence). The CDR3 spans 17 residues. Trimming removed 3 bases from V and 0 bases from J; junction bases left unmatched: 8. The CDR3 loop is CSASPELAGPNTGELFF. The CDR3 DNA follows: TGCAGTGCTAGTCCCGAGCTAGCGGGGCCGAACACCGGGGAGCTGTTTTTT.

DNA for the CDR3: TGCAGCGCAACCGTTCGGGATAGCAATCAGCCCCAGCATTTT. It encodes CSATVRDSNQPQHF. This sequence joins TRBV29-1 and TRBJ1-5; D gene uncertain. The CDR3 is made up of 14 amino acids. CDR1 is SQVTM, CDR2 ANQGSEA, per germline. With 7 bases removed from V and 0 bases from J, the gap between germline ends came to 13 bases.

The chain joins TRBV6-5 to TRBJ1-4, with D possibly TRBD1 on 5 matching bases. Trimming took 5 bases from V and 6 from J, leaving 13 bases between them. CDR3 length: 14 amino acids. The germline CDR1 and CDR2 sequences are MNHEY and SVGAGI. The CDR3 DNA follows: TGTGCCAGCAGTCGGGGGATAGGGTATGAAAAACTGTTTTTT. Its translation is CASSRGIGYEKLFF.

The chain links TRBV7-9 to TRBJ2-7; TRBD2 matches 10 bases. CDR1 and CDR2 from the germline V gene are SEHNR and FQNEAQ (reference sequence). The length of the CDR3 is 13 residues. V dropped 2 bases and J dropped 9; count of bases not matched to a gene: 4. For the CDR3, the DNA is TGTGCCAGCAGCTTACCCGGACTAGCGGCGCAGTACTTC. Encoded protein: CASSLPGLAAQYF.

The V gene is TRBV2, the J gene TRBJ2-2, with D possibly matching TRBD1 (6 bases). The CDR3 extends over 13 amino acids. With 2 bases removed from V and 7 bases from J, the gap between germline ends came to 8 bases. Germline-derived CDR1 and CDR2 are SNHLY and FYNNEI. CDR3 in amino acids: CASSEQGHGELFF. The CDR3, as DNA: TGTGCCAGCAGTGAACAGGGGCACGGGGAGCTGTTTTTT.